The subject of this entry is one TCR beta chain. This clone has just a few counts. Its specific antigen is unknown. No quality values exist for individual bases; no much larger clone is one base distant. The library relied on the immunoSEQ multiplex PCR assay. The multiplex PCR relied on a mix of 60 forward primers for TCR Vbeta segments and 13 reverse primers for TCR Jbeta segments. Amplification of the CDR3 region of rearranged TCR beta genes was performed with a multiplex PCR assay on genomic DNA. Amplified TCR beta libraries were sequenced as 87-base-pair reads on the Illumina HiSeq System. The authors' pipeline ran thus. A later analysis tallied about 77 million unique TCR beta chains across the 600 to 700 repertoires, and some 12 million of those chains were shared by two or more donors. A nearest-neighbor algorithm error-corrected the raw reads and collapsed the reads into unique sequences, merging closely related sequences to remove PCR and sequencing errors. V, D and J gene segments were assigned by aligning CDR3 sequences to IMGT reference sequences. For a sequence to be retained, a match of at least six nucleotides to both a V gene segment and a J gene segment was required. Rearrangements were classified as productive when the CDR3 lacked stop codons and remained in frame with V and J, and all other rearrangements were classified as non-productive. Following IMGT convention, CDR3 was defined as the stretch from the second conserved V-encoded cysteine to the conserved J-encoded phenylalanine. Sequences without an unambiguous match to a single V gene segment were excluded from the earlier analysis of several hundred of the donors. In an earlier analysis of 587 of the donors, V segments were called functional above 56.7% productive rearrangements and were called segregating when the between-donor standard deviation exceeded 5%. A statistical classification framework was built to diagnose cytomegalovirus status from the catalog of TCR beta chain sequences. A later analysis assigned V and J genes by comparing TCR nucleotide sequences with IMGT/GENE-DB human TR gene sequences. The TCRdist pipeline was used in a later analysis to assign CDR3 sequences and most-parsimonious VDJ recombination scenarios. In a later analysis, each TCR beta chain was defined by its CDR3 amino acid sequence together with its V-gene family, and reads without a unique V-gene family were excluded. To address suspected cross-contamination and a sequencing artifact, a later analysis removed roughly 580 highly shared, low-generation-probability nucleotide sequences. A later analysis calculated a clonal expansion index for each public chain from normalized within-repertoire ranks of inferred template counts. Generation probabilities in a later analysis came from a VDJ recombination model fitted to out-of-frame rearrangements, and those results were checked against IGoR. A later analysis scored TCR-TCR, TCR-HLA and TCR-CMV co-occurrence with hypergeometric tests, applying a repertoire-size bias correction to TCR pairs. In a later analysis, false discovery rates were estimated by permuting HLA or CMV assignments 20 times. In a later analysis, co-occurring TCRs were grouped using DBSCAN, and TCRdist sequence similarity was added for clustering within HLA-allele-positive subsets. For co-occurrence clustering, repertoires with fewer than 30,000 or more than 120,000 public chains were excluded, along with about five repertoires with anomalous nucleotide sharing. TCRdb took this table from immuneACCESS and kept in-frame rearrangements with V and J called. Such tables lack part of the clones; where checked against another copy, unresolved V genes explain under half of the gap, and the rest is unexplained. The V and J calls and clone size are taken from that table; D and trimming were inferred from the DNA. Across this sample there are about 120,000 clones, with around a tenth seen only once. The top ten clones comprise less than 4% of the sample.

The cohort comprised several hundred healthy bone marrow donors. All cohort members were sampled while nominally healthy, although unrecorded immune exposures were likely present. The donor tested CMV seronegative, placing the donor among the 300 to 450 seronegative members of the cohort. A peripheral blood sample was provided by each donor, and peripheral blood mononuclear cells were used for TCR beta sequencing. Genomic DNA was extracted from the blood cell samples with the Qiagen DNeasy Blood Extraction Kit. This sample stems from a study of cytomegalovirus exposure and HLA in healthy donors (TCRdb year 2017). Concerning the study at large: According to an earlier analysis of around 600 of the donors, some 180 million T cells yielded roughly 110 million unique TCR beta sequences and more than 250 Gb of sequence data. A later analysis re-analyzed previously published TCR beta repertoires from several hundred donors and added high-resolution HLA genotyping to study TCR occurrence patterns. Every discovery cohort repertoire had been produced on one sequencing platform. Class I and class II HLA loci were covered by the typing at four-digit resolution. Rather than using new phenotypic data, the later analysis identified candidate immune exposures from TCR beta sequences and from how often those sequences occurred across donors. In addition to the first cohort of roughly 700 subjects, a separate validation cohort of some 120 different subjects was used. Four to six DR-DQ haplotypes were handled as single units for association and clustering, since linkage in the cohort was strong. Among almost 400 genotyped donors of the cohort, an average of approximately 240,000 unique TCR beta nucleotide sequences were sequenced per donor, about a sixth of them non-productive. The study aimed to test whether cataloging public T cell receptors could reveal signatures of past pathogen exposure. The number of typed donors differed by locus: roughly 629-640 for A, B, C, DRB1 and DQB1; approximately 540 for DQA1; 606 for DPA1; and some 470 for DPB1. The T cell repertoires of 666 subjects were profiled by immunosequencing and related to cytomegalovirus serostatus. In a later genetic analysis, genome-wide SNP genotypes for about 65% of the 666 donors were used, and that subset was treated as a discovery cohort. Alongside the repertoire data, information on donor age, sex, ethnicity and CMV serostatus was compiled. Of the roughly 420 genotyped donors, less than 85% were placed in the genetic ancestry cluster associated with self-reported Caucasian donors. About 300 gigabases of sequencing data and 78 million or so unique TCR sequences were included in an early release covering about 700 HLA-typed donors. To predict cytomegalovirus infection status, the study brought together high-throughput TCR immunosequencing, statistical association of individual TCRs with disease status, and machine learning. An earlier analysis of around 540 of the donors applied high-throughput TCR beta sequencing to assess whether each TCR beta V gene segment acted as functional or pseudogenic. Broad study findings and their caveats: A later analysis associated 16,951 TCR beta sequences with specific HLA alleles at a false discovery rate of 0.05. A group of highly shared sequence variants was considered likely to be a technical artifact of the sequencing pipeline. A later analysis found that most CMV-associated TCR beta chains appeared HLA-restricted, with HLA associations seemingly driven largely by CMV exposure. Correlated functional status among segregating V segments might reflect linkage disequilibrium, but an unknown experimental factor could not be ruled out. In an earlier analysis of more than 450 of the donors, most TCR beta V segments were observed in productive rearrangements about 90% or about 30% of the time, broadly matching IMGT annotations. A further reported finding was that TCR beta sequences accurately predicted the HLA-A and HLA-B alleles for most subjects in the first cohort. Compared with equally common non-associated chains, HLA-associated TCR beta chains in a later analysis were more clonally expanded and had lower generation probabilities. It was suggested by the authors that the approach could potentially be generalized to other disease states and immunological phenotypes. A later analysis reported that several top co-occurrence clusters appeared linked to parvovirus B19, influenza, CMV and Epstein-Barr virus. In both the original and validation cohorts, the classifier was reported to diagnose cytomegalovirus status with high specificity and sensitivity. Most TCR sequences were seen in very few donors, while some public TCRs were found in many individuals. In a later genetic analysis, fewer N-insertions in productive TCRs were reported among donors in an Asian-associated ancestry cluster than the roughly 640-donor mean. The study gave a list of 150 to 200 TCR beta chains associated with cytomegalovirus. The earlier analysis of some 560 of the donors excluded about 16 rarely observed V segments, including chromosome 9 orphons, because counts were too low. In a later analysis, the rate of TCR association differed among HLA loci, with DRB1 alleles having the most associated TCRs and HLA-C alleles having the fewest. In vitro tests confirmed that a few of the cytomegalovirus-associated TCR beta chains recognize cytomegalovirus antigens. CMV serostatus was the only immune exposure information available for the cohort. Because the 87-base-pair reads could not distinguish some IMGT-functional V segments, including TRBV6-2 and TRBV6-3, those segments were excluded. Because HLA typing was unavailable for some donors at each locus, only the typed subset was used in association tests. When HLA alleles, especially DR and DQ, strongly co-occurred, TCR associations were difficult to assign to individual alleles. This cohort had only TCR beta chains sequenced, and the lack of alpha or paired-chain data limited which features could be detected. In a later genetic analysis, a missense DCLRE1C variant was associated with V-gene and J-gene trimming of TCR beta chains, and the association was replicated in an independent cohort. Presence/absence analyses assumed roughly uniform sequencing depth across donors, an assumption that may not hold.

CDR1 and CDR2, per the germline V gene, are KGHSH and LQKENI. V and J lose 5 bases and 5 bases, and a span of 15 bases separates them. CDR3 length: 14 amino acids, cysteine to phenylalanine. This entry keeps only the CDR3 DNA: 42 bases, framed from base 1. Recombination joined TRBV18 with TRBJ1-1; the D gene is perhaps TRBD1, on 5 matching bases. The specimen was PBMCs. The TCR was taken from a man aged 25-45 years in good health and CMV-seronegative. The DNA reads TGTGCCAGCTCAGCCGACAGTGGAAGAACTGAAGCTTTCTTT. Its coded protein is CASSADSGRTEAFF.